What follows are 19 T cell receptor beta chains derived from one specimen sequenced in a study of shared clonotypes between healthy human individuals. Profiled with immunoSEQ multiplex PCR; TCRdb holds only in-frame clones, not every one. This table holds 470,000 or so clones, more than 75% found once. Source material: PBMCs. The receptors were sampled from a woman aged 40 to 50 in good health. Some clones in this sample may be carry-over from other donors' samples.

This clone was counted only a few times. The chain combines TRBV19 with TRBJ1-2; D is uncertain. The ends were cut back, 4 bases at V and 3 bases at J, with 12 bases in the middle. The CDR3 spans 14 residues. Looked up from germline, CDR1 is LNHDA and CDR2 is SQIVND (reference sequence). The CDR3 protein is CASSTRTAYYGYTF. CDR3 nucleotide sequence: TGTGCCAGTAGTACCAGGACGGCGTACTATGGCTACACCTTC.

The chain joins TRBV15 to TRBJ2-2; D gene ambiguous. CDR3 length equals 15 residues. Per germline, CDR1 LNHNV and CDR2 YYDKDF (reference sequence). V was clipped by 3 bases and J by 0 bases, with 8 bases between them. The CDR3 spells CATSRSLANTGELFF. In DNA form, the CDR3 reads TGTGCCACCAGCAGGTCTCTGGCGAACACCGGGGAGCTGTTTTTT.

The chain has TRBV7-7 and TRBJ2-5, with 7 bases matching TRBD2. Germline V gene sequence: CDR1 SSHAT, CDR2 FNYEAQ (reference sequence). V gave up 8 bases and J gave up 3 bases; unmatched junction bases: 6. The CDR3 totals 13 residues. This CDR3 is CASAWGTKETQYF. CDR3 nucleotide sequence: TGTGCCAGCGCTTGGGGGACTAAAGAGACCCAGTACTTC.

This clone was observed a few times. The V gene is TRBV4-3, the J gene TRBJ2-1, with D unclear. V was clipped by 4 bases and J by 1 base, with 14 bases between them. The germline CDR1 and CDR2 sequences are LGHNA and YSLEER. The CDR3 runs 16 residues. CDR3 nucleotide sequence: TGCGCCAGCAGCCTCACCGTACACTCATCCTACAATGAGCAGTTCTTC. It translates to CASSLTVHSSYNEQFF.

The CDR3 loop is CASSQLAGGLVDEQFF. CDR3 nucleotides: TGTGCCAGCAGCCAGTTAGCGGGCGGCCTTGTGGATGAGCAGTTCTTC. The rearrangement links TRBV7-6 to TRBJ2-1; 7 positions match TRBD2. Germline-derived CDR1 and CDR2 are SGHVS and FNYEAQ. V was pared by 5 bases and J by 8 bases, with 15 bases of the junction left unmatched. This CDR3 is 16 amino acids long.

This clone has a single count. A read error is likely here: a far larger clone is one base away. V and J are TRBV5-1 and TRBJ2-5; D is uncertain. This CDR3 region has 14 residues. CDR1 is SGHRS and CDR2 is YFSETQ in the germline V gene. V lost 7 bases, J lost 2 bases, and 15 bases lay in between. The CDR3 DNA sequence: TGCGCCAGCGGCCAACAGAGAAGTCAAGAGACCCAGTACTTC. Translating it yields CASGQQRSQETQYF.

This rearrangement joins TRBV28 to TRBJ2-3, with 13 bases aligning to TRBD2. Per germline, CDR1 MDHEN and CDR2 SYDVKM. The V and J ends lost 7 bases and 6 bases, in that order; junction bases with no gene match: 7. The CDR3 runs 15 residues. In DNA form, the CDR3 reads TGTGCCAGCAACCCGCCGGGACTAGCGGGGGATACGCAGTATTTT. Translation: CASNPPGLAGDTQYF. Based on the CDR3 plus reference TRBV28 and TRBJ2-3, the full variable domain is DVKVTQSSRYLVKRTGEKVFLECVQDMDHENMFWYRQDPGLGLRLIYFSYDVKMKEKGDIPEGYSVSREKKERFSLILESASTNQTSMYLCASNPPGLAGDTQYFGPGTRLTVL.

The V call is TRBV4-1, the J call TRBJ2-5, with 9 bases identical to TRBD1. The closer fit of TRBJ2-7 to the DNA end suggests the J call may be wrong. The CDR3 has 17 amino acids. Germline V gives CDR1 MGHRA, CDR2 YSYEKL. This chain's CDR3 is CASSRGNPGQGPYEQYF. CDR3 nucleotides: TGCGCCAGCAGCCGAGGAAATCCGGGACAGGGACCTTACGAGCAGTACTTC.

The V call is TRBV5-1, the J call TRBJ1-1; no reliable D call. Germline V lookup: CDR1 SGHRS, CDR2 YFSETQ. Trimming removed 8 bases at V and 1 base at J, with 18 bases between. The CDR3 runs to 15 residues. The DNA for the CDR3 is TGCGCCAGTCGAGAGGGAGGGATGACGAACACTGAAGCTTTCTTT. Its translation: CASREGGMTNTEAFF.

The V call is TRBV19, the J call TRBJ1-2, with D hard to call. The germline gives CDR1 LNHDA, CDR2 SQIVND (reference sequence). V was clipped by 0 bases and J by 5 bases, with 10 bases between them. This CDR3 region has 14 residues. The CDR3 bases are TGTGCCAGTAGTATAGATGGGCAGAGATATGGCTACACCTTC. It codes for CASSIDGQRYGYTF.

The V gene is TRBV27, the J gene TRBJ2-7, with 11 bases aligning to TRBD1. From germline, CDR1 is MNHEY and CDR2 SMNVEV (reference sequence). The CDR3 loop spans 17 amino acids. V trimming: 4 bases; J trimming: 0 bases; junction bases outside the gene matches: 8. The CDR3 spells CASSSRPGTGGSYEQYF. The CDR3 DNA is TGTGCCAGCAGTTCCCGACCCGGGACAGGGGGCTCCTACGAGCAGTACTTC.

V usage is TRBV7-3 and J usage is TRBJ2-7, with 8 bases matching TRBD1. V dropped 5 bases and J dropped 6; count of bases not matched to a gene: 6. Germline V lookup: CDR1 SGHTA, CDR2 FQGTGA. The CDR3 has 13 amino acids. CDR3 sequence: CASSTDRGSEQYF. CDR3 nucleotides: TGTGCCAGCAGCACCGACAGGGGAAGCGAGCAGTACTTC.

This clone occurred once. The rearrangement joins TRBV5-1 to TRBJ2-1; no definite D call. The CDR3 has 11 residues. Germline assignment: CDR1 SGHRS and CDR2 YFSETQ. Deletions cut 5 bases from V and 8 bases from J, with 8 bases between. The CDR3 sequence is CASSGQYEQFF. The CDR3 nucleotides are TGCGCCAGCAGTGGGCAGTATGAGCAGTTCTTC.

The chain employs TRBV7-4 and TRBJ1-1; D remains ambiguous. Germline CDR1 is SGHVT and CDR2 is SQSDAQ. The CDR3 is made up of 11 amino acids. Trimming pared 8 bases from V and 9 bases from J, leaving 13 bases between. The CDR3 bases are TGTGCCAGCCTCCCTCGGGATAAAGCTTTCTTT. This codes for CASLPRDKAFF.

The V and J genes are TRBV7-2 and TRBJ2-5, with a possible D match to TRBD1 (6 bases). The DNA matches TRBJ2-7 better at its end, which makes the J call doubtful. This CDR3 has 16 residues. The germline V gene encodes CDR1 SGHTA and CDR2 FQGNSA. The CDR3 region has the DNA TGTGCCAGCAGCTTAGTGGGGGCCCGGAGCTCCTACGAGCAGTACTTC. Its translation: CASSLVGARSSYEQYF.

Comment on this clone: This sequence may be a read error, since a much larger clone differs from it by one base. The CDR3 bases are TGTGCCAGCAGCTGGACTAGCGGGAGTGATGAGCAGTTCTTC. The encoded protein is CASSWTSGSDEQFF. The chain has TRBV7-2 and TRBJ2-1; 13 bases align to TRBD2. Germline CDR1 and CDR2: SGHTA and FQGNSA. The CDR3 has 14 residues. Germline trimming cut 4 bases from V and 8 bases from J; bases unmatched to any gene: 2. The full variable domain, with the rest looked up from reference TRBV7-2 and TRBJ2-1, is GAGVSQSPSNKVTEKGKDVELRCDPISGHTALYWYRQSLGQGLEFLIYFQGNSAPDKSGLPSDRFSAERTGGSVSTLTIQRTQQEDSAVYLCASSWTSGSDEQFFGPGTRLTVL.

The chain links TRBV6-6 to TRBJ2-3, with TRBD2 as a possible D gene (6 bases). CDR3 length: 15 amino acids. Germline CDR1 reads MNHNY; CDR2 reads SVGAGI (reference sequence). Deletions cut 4 bases from V and 3 bases from J, with 14 bases between. CDR3 region: CASSSGGTYTDTQYF. CDR3 DNA: TGTGCCAGCAGTTCCGGCGGGACTTATACAGATACGCAGTATTTT.

V gene TRBV5-5 combines with J gene TRBJ1-5; a possible D gene is TRBD1 (6 bases). CDR3 size: 12 residues. The germline V and J ends were trimmed by 4 bases and 10 bases, with 12 bases remaining between them. Germline V gene sequence: CDR1 SGHKS, CDR2 YYEKEE (reference sequence). As DNA, the CDR3 is TGTGCCAGCAGCGCACAGGGAGGCCCCCAGCATTTT. The encoded protein is CASSAQGGPQHF.

The chain is built from TRBV5-1 and TRBJ1-1; D remains unclear. The CDR3 length is 14 residues. V lost 4 bases, J lost 1 base, and 11 bases lay in between. CDR1 is SGHRS, CDR2 YFSETQ, per germline. The CDR3 is CASSSGQPNTEAFF. In nucleotides, the CDR3 is TGCGCCAGCAGCAGCGGGCAGCCGAACACTGAAGCTTTCTTT.